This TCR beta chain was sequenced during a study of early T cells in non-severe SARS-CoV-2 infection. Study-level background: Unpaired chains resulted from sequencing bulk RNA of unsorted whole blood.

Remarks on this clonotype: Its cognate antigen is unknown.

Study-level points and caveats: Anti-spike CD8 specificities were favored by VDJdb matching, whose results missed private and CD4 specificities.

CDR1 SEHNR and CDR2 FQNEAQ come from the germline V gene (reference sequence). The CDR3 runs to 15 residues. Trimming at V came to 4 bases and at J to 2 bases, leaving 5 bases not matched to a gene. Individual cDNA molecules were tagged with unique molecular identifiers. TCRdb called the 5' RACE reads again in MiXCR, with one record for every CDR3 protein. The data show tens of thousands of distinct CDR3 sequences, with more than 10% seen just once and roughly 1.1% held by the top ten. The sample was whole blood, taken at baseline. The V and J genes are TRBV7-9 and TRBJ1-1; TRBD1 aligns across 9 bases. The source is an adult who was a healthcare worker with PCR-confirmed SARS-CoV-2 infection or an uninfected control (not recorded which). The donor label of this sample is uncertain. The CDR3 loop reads CASSWGDRVNTEAFF. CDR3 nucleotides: TGTGCCAGCAGCTGGGGGGACAGGGTTAACACTGAAGCTTTCTTT.